The entry below gives a single TCR beta chain sequence along with its context. Antigen: not known. Primers included in the PCR were 60 Vbeta and 13 Jbeta primers. Clones were sequenced by immunoSEQ multiplex PCR, and TCRdb holds only the in-frame ones, with some missing. This sample has 200,000 to 250,000 clones, with over 80% found just once. Germline-derived CDR1 and CDR2 are SGHRS and YFSETQ. This CDR3 spans 15 amino acids. The V segment lost 4 bases and the J segment 6 bases; nucleotides outside the gene matches: 6. The data were obtained in a study of cytomegalovirus exposure and HLA in healthy donors. Study observations and caveats: Prior analysis indicated that the majority of TCR beta V segments exhibited productivity approximately 90% or approximately 30% of the time. In terms of immune exposure information, only CMV serostatus was available. In a later analysis, TCR association rates varied by HLA locus: DRB1 most, HLA-C fewest.

V usage is TRBV5-1 and J usage is TRBJ2-1, with 11 bases that match TRBD2. This TCR came from a boy aged 2 to 10 in good health and CMV-seronegative. Sequenced sample: PBMCs. CDR3 sequence (DNA): TGCGCCAGCAGCACCTTAGCGGGGGGGATCAATGAGCAGTTCTTC. The encoded protein is CASSTLAGGINEQFF. Complete variable domain (other parts from reference TRBV5-1 and TRBJ2-1): KAGVTQTPRYLIKTRGQQVTLSCSPISGHRSVSWYQQTPGQGLQFLFEYFSETQRNKGNFPGRFSGRQFSNSRSEMNVSTLELGDSALYLCASSTLAGGINEQFFGPGTRLTVL.